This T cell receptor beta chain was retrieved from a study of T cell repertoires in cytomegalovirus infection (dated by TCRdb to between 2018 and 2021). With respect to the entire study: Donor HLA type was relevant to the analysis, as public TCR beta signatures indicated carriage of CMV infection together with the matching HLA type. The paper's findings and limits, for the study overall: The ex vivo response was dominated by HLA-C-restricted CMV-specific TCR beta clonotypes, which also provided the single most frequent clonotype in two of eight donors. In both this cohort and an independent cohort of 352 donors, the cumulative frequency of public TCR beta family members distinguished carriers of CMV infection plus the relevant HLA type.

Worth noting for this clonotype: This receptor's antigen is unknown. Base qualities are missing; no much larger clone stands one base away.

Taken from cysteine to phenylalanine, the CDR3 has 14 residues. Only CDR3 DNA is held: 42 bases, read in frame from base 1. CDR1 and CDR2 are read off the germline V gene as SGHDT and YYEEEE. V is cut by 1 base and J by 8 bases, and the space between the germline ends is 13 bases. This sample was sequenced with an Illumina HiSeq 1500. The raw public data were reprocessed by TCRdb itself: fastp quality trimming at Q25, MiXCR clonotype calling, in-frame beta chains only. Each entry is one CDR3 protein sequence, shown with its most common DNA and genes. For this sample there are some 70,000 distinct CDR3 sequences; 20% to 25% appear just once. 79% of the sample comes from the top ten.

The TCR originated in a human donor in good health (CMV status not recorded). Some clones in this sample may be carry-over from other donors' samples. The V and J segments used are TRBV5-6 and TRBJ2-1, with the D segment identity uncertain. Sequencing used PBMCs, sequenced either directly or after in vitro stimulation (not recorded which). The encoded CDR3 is CASSLSPAVDEQFF. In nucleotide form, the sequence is TGTGCCAGCAGCTTGTCCCCGGCGGTTGATGAGCAGTTCTTC. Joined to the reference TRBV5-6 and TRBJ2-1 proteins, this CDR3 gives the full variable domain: DAGVTQSPTHLIKTRGQQVTLRCSPKSGHDTVSWYQQALGQGPQFIFQYYEEEERQRGNFPDRFSGHQFPNYSSELNVNALLLGDSALYLCASSLSPAVDEQFFGPGTRLTVL.